The source of this T cell receptor (beta chain) is a study of Ad26.COV2.S vaccination and SARS-CoV-2 variants. Study conclusions and caveats: The TCR breadth and depth analyses may have produced an underestimate of total T cell responses. Breadth measured for non-spike TCRs was similar across vaccine and placebo recipients.

Trimming shortened V by 3 bases and J by 4 bases, and 17 bases separated the two germline ends. From germline, CDR1 is SNHLY and CDR2 FYNNEI. CDR3 length equals 16 residues. The treatment is: roughly 20 received Ad26.COV2.S at low or high dose, single or two shots; 5 received placebo; per-sample allocation not given. Day 63 following the first vaccine or placebo injection was when the samples were taken. Profiled with immunoSEQ multiplex PCR; TCRdb holds only in-frame clones, not every one. The repertoire includes approximately 410,000 clones, roughly 88% of them detected once, and less than 4.5% sits in the top ten. Of note for this clone: As yet, its antigen is unknown.

Sequenced material: peripheral blood, taken in a trial of Ad26.COV2.S vaccine versus placebo. This TCR derives from a person between 18 and 65 years old who received the Ad26.COV2.S COVID-19 vaccine or a placebo. V usage is TRBV2 and J usage is TRBJ2-3, with D possibly being TRBD2 (6 bases). The CDR3 DNA reads TGTGCCAGCAGTGATCGGTTGTGGGCTAGCGCAGATACGCAGTATTTT. Protein sequence: CASSDRLWASADTQYF.